The 24 T cell receptor beta chains reported below all come from one sample, sequenced in a study of Ad26.COV2.S vaccination and SARS-CoV-2 variants. The repertoire was sequenced with immunoSEQ multiplex PCR; TCRdb's copy has only in-frame clones and lacks some. The data hold some 350,000 clones, with 90% observed a single time. Treatment indicated: approximately 18 received Ad26.COV2.S at low or high dose, single or two shots; roughly five received placebo; per-sample allocation not given. Samples came from day 63 after the first vaccine or placebo injection. The source was peripheral blood, collected in a trial of Ad26.COV2.S vaccine versus placebo. The receptors derive from a person aged 18-60 years who received the Ad26.COV2.S COVID-19 vaccine or a placebo.

This clone occurred once. The gene calls are TRBV4-3 and TRBJ2-1, with D unclear. The CDR3 runs 14 residues. Germline assignment: CDR1 LGHNA and CDR2 YSLEER. The V gene lost 4 bases and the J gene lost 0 bases, with 7 bases spanning the gap. CDR3 nucleotides: TGCGCCAGCAGCCCTCTGGGCTCCTACAATGAGCAGTTCTTC. This codes for CASSPLGSYNEQFF.

V gene TRBV12-3 or TRBV12-4 combines with J gene TRBJ1-2; a weak D match, TRBD1 (5 bases). V dropped 5 bases and J dropped 8 bases, with 15 bases sitting between them. The CDR3 has 13 residues. The CDR3 coding sequence is TGTGCCAGCAGTCCTCGGGACCCTTCGGGCTACACCTTC. It translates to CASSPRDPSGYTF.

CDR3 loop: CASSLSGLNRRVEQFF. CDR3 coding DNA: TGTGCCAGCAGTTTATCGGGCCTGAACCGACGGGTTGAGCAGTTCTTC. This chain joins TRBV27 and TRBJ2-1; D is ambiguous. This CDR3 is 16 amino acids long. V lost 0 bases, J lost 9 bases, and 18 bases lay in between. Per the germline V gene, CDR1 is MNHEY and CDR2 is SMNVEV (reference sequence).

The V and J genes are TRBV10-3 and TRBJ1-5, with D tentatively TRBD1 (5 bases). The CDR3 consists of 15 residues. Germline V gene sequence: CDR1 ENHRY, CDR2 SYGVKD. V shed 0 bases and J shed 7 bases, with 13 bases lying between them. DNA for the CDR3: TGTGCCATCAGTGAGTCGGGCCGGGGGAACCAGCCCCAGCATTTT. Translated: CAISESGRGNQPQHF.

The chain recombines TRBV6-2 or TRBV6-3 with TRBJ2-5; TRBD2 matches 11 bases. The CDR3 totals 14 residues. Trimming took 0 bases from V and 13 from J; bases not matched to a gene: 7. Germline assignment: CDR1 MNHEY and CDR2 SVGEGT. CDR3 protein: CASSYSKLAGATYF. CDR3 bases: TGTGCCAGCAGTTACTCGAAACTAGCGGGGGCCACGTACTTC.

The chain has TRBV13 and TRBJ1-6; tentative D call: TRBD1 (5 bases). CDR1 PRHDT and CDR2 FYEKMQ come from the germline V gene (reference sequence). The CDR3 is made up of 15 amino acids. The V gene lost 4 bases and the J gene lost 10 bases, with 17 bases spanning the gap. Here the CDR3 reads CASSSDRDSGSPLHF. The CDR3 DNA sequence: TGTGCCAGCAGCTCCGACCGGGACTCAGGATCACCCCTCCACTTT.

This clone was picked up one time. This CDR3 is CASSFWITSANEQFF. The CDR3 coding sequence is TGTGCCAGCAGCTTTTGGATTACGTCCGCAAATGAGCAGTTCTTC. The chain is built from TRBV5-4 and TRBJ2-1; no clear D. Trimming left V 2 bases short and J 7 bases short, with 16 bases between. CDR3 length: 15 amino acids. The germline gives CDR1 SGHNT, CDR2 YYREEE (reference sequence).

J is TRBJ1-1 and V is TRBV20-1; D ambiguous. This CDR3 has 10 amino acids. The ends were cut back, 7 bases at V and 7 bases at J, with 10 bases in the middle. Per germline, CDR1 DFQATT and CDR2 SNEGSKA (reference sequence). The CDR3 DNA is TGCAGTGTGCAAGACGGTGAAGCTTTCTTT. It specifies CSVQDGEAFF.

DNA of the CDR3: TGTGCCAGCAGCACCTGGCGGGTCTACTACGAGCAGTACGTC. It yields the protein CASSTWRVYYEQYV. The chain links TRBV21-1 to TRBJ2-7; the D call TRBD2 from the table was never checked on the DNA. TRBV21-1 is marked as a pseudogene. The CDR3 has 14 amino acids.

This chain links TRBV2 with TRBJ1-1; D may be TRBD1 (6 bases). The CDR3 is made up of 14 amino acids. Germline V gives CDR1 SNHLY, CDR2 FYNNEI. The V end lost 7 bases, the J end lost 4 bases, and 16 bases lay between the germline ends. CDR3 amino acids: CASTEGGPSTEAFF. In nucleotides, the CDR3 is TGTGCCAGCACCGAGGGGGGCCCCAGCACTGAAGCTTTCTTT.

The chain employs TRBV12-3 or TRBV12-4 and TRBJ1-2; D gene uncertain. V gave up 0 bases and J gave up 2 bases, with 4 bases separating them. The length of the CDR3 is 13 residues. CDR3 sequence reads: CASSLAANYGYTF. CDR3 DNA: TGTGCCAGCAGTTTAGCTGCGAACTATGGCTACACCTTC.

This sequence joins TRBV19 and TRBJ2-1, with D possibly matching TRBD2 (5 bases). CDR1 and CDR2 from the germline V gene are LNHDA and SQIVND (reference sequence). The CDR3 extends over 20 amino acids. Deletions cut 4 bases from V and 0 bases from J, with 25 bases between. The CDR3 DNA follows: TGTGCCAGTAGTACTCCGGCTAGCCAAAGTACGAAGAGCTCCTACAATGAGCAGTTCTTC. Translation gives CASSTPASQSTKSSYNEQFF.

The chain couples TRBV19 to TRBJ1-5; D may be TRBD1 (6 bases). The CDR3 has 14 residues. V shed 6 bases and J shed 4 bases, with 13 bases lying between them. The germline gives CDR1 LNHDA, CDR2 SQIVND (reference sequence). The CDR3 DNA reads TGTGCCAGTAGCTCACCCACAGGGAATCAGCCCCAGCATTTT. This sequence encodes CASSSPTGNQPQHF.

This clone occurred once. This chain links TRBV20-1 with TRBJ1-1; D is unresolved. Germline V gene sequence: CDR1 DFQATT, CDR2 SNEGSKA (reference sequence). V was trimmed by 3 bases and J by 4 bases, leaving 12 bases between them. This CDR3 comprises 13 residues. The CDR3 reads CSASGQFITEAFF. In nucleotides, the CDR3 is TGCAGTGCTAGTGGGCAATTCATCACTGAAGCTTTCTTT.

The chain uses TRBV6-2 or TRBV6-3 and TRBJ2-7; 11 bases match TRBD2. The CDR3 is 15 residues long. V shed 4 bases and J 2 bases; nucleotides not matched to a gene: 4. CDR1 MNHEY and CDR2 SVGEGT come from the germline V gene. CDR3 in amino acids: CASSSGLAVTYEQYF. Here the CDR3 DNA reads TGTGCCAGCAGTTCGGGACTAGCGGTAACCTACGAGCAGTACTTC.

This clone was observed a few times. The rearrangement links TRBV6-2 or TRBV6-3 to TRBJ2-1; D unresolved. Germline V gives CDR1 MNHEY, CDR2 SVGEGT. V lost 2 bases to trimming and J lost 9 bases, with 11 bases between them. The CDR3 contains 13 residues. CDR3 in DNA: TGTGCCAGCAGTTACCATCTCGACGGTGAGCAGTTCTTC. It codes for CASSYHLDGEQFF.

The chain carries TRBV29-1 and TRBJ1-5, with D hard to call. Germline values: CDR1 SQVTM, CDR2 ANQGSEA. The V and J ends lost 4 bases and 2 bases respectively, with 9 bases between them. The CDR3 sequence is 13 residues long. The CDR3 bases are TGCAGCGTTGGTGGTAGCGGCAATCAGCCCCAGCATTTT. Translated: CSVGGSGNQPQHF. Drawing the rest from reference TRBV29-1 and TRBJ1-5, the complete variable domain is SAVISQKPSRDICQRGTSLTIQCQVDSQVTMMFWYRQQPGQSLTLIATANQGSEATYESGFVIDKFPISRPNLTFSTLTVSNMSPEDSSIYLCSVGGSGNQPQHFGDGTRLSIL.

The chain carries TRBV9 and TRBJ2-1; D unclear. The germline gives CDR1 SGDLS, CDR2 YYNGEE. V dropped 2 bases and J dropped 1 base, with 10 bases sitting between them. The CDR3 is 15 amino acids. The DNA of the CDR3 is TGTGCCAGCAGCGTTGAGATCACATCCTACAATGAGCAGTTCTTC. This codes for CASSVEITSYNEQFF. Using reference TRBV9 and TRBJ2-1 for the parts outside the CDR3, the full variable domain is DSGVTQTPKHLITATGQRVTLRCSPRSGDLSVYWYQQSLDQGLQFLIQYYNGEERAKGNILERFSAQQFPDLHSELNLSSLELGDSALYFCASSVEITSYNEQFFGPGTRLTVL.

CDR3 nucleotides: TGTGCCAGCAGTCCCGGGACAGGGAGGGAGGTTTATGGCTACACCTTC. Its protein is CASSPGTGREVYGYTF. The rearrangement joins TRBV27 to TRBJ1-2; the match to TRBD1 covers 9 bases. The trim removed 5 bases at V and 5 bases at J, leaving 12 bases unmatched. CDR3 length: 16 residues. Germline V gene sequence: CDR1 MNHEY, CDR2 SMNVEV (reference sequence).

This clone was seen just once. V usage is TRBV7-8 and J usage is TRBJ2-7, with D possibly TRBD2 on 6 matching bases. Germline V gene data show CDR1 as SGHVS and CDR2 as FQNEAQ. The CDR3 runs to 14 residues. The V and J ends lost 1 base and 6 bases respectively, with 13 bases between them. CDR3 DNA: TGTGCCAGCAGCTTAGATGGGGGGAGTCGCGAGCAGTACGTC. As protein: CASSLDGGSREQYV.

The J gene is TRBJ2-1, the V gene TRBV9, with 8 bases matching TRBD2. This CDR3 is built from 14 residues. Per the germline V gene, CDR1 is SGDLS and CDR2 is YYNGEE. The J segment lost 8 bases and the V segment lost 4 bases, leaving 8 bases of the junction unmatched. In DNA form, the CDR3 reads TGTGCCAGCAGCCCGGGAGGGGCAGTCCATGAGCAGTTCTTC. Its protein is CASSPGGAVHEQFF.

The chain combines TRBV7-2 with TRBJ2-1; 7 bases map to TRBD2. CDR1 is SGHTA and CDR2 is FQGNSA in the germline V gene. Unmatched junction bases numbered 14, after V lost 3 bases and J lost 6 bases. The CDR3 runs 17 residues. The CDR3 DNA is TGTGCCAGCAGCTTTAGTGGGCTTAGCGGGCGTCCCAATGAGCAGTTCTTC. This gives the protein CASSFSGLSGRPNEQFF. The whole variable domain, remainder taken from reference TRBV7-2 and TRBJ2-1, is GAGVSQSPSNKVTEKGKDVELRCDPISGHTALYWYRQSLGQGLEFLIYFQGNSAPDKSGLPSDRFSAERTGGSVSTLTIQRTQQEDSAVYLCASSFSGLSGRPNEQFFGPGTRLTVL.

V usage is TRBV9 and J usage is TRBJ2-7, with D unresolved. Trimming cost V 1 base and J 5 bases, with 22 bases left between them. This CDR3 is 17 amino acids long. CDR1 and CDR2 from the germline V gene are SGDLS and YYNGEE. CDR3 bases: TGTGCCAGCAGCGTACAACCTGCAACCACCGTGGTCAACGAGCAGTACTTC. Translation gives CASSVQPATTVVNEQYF.

This rearrangement joins TRBV10-2 to TRBJ2-3, with D perhaps matching TRBD2 (6 bases). The germline gives CDR1 WSHSY, CDR2 SAAADI. V was cut by 8 bases and J by 0 bases, with 15 bases left in between. There are 15 residues in the CDR3. The CDR3 region is CASGELAASTDTQYF. In DNA form, the CDR3 reads TGCGCCAGCGGGGAACTAGCCGCCAGCACAGATACGCAGTATTTT.